The 2 T cell receptor beta chains given below trace back to one sample, sequenced in a study of cytomegalovirus exposure and HLA in healthy donors. PCR used 60 Vbeta primers and 13 Jbeta primers. The data were produced by immunoSEQ multiplex PCR, yet TCRdb's version contains in-frame clones alone and is incomplete. The profile shows about 140,000 clones, 80% of them singletons. The source material was PBMCs. All receptors derive from a male donor in good health and CMV-seronegative.

The chain employs TRBV6-5 and TRBJ2-4, with 7 nucleotides matching TRBD2. V gave up 2 bases and J gave up 6 bases; unmatched junction bases: 7. Germline-derived CDR1 and CDR2 are MNHEY and SVGAGI. This CDR3 has 15 amino acids. The CDR3 region is CASSYGRGVINIQYF. DNA of the CDR3: TGTGCCAGCAGTTACGGCCGGGGGGTTATAAACATTCAGTACTTC.

The chain links TRBV27 to TRBJ1-6, with 10 nucleotides matching TRBD1. Germline values: CDR1 MNHEY, CDR2 SMNVEV (reference sequence). V dropped 6 bases and J dropped 7; count of bases not matched to a gene: 3. The length of the CDR3 is 14 residues. CDR3 residues: CASSRGQGNSPLHF. CDR3 nucleotide sequence: TGTGCCAGCAGCCGGGGACAGGGGAATTCACCCCTCCACTTT.